This TCR beta chain was obtained from a study of blood T cell repertoires in COVID-19 (dated by TCRdb to 2019 to 2021). Regarding the study in general: Collaborator samples came from the United States, Italy and Spain and covered acute and convalescent phases of COVID-19. The material from the prospective study consisted of cDNA or gDNA derived from T cells, B-cell-depleted T cells, or PBMCs. The dataset comprised deeply sampled blood TCRbeta repertoires from subjects exposed to, actively infected with, or recovered from COVID-19. The repertoires were released in a freely available public database meant as a resource for research on the immune response to SARS-CoV-2. Samples came from the ongoing ImmuneRACE study (first 160 participants) plus 1,254 subjects from 6 global collaborators. A de-identified subject ID, COVID-19 status, age in years and sex were almost always included in the sample metadata. Where HLA class I and class II types were available, the types were taken from metadata supplied by the sample provider, not from assay-based typing.

TCRbeta CDR3 regions were amplified from genomic DNA using the immunoSEQ Assay, a bias-controlled multiplex PCR. Regarding the original processing steps: Within the assay, amplification of reference gene primers was used to estimate how many nucleated cells each sample contained. To quantify the absolute abundance of each unique TCRbeta CDR3 rearrangement, sequence reads were collapsed and filtered. Productive Simpson clonality was computed per sample as the square root of Simpson's diversity index over productive rearrangements. TCRdb provides this immuneACCESS table in a form limited to in-frame rearrangements. Some clones are lacking; in checked studies, under half of them reflect an unresolved V gene, and why the rest are absent is not known. Clone size and the V and J calls come from that table; the DNA yielded D and trimming. The sample data list about 270,000 clones, and approximately 90% of these were observed just once. The top ten clonotypes cover 2.4% of the sample.

Participants in the prospective study were enrolled through a virtual design, were aged roughly 18 to 100 years, and lived in approximately 25 United States geographic areas. In the prospective study, participants were assigned to cohorts based on the clinical history participants reported in a screening survey and a study questionnaire. Recovered participants in ImmuneRACE Cohort 3 were defined as having two consecutive negative NP/OP PCR tests, clearance from a healthcare professional, or resolution of symptoms. In the prospective study, whole blood, serum and a nasopharyngeal or oropharyngeal swab were collected from each participant by mobile phlebotomists. Participants in the prospective study had the option to provide additional blood draws and questionnaires over a roughly two-month period. Before DNA extraction, prospective study blood samples were shipped either frozen or at room temperature.

What the authors observed across the whole study: How much clinical and demographic metadata was included differed by source and by participant, and the metadata was provided uncurated.

The CDR3 runs 15 residues from the cysteine to the phenylalanine. The retained sequence is limited to the CDR3, 45 bases, with the frame set at the first base. After removal of 0 bases from V and 2 bases from J, the junction retains 2 bases not matched to a gene. Based on the germline V gene, the CDR1 and CDR2 sequences are LGHNA and YNFKEQ. Note on this clone: Its antigen remains unidentified. No quality values exist for individual bases; no much larger clone is one base distant.

Sequencing used PBMCs or T cells enriched from blood (not recorded which). The chain joins TRBV4-2 to TRBJ2-7, with 9 bases aligning to TRBD1. This clonotype originated in a woman aged 18-29 years who had recovered from COVID-19. The DNA sequence follows: TGTGCCAGCAGCCAAGAGGGGACAGGGCCCTACGAGCAGTACTTC. Translated, this is CASSQEGTGPYEQYF.